The next 20 T cell receptor beta chains were all read from a single sample in a study of cytomegalovirus exposure and HLA in healthy donors. 60 Vbeta and 13 Jbeta primers were used in PCR. Method: immunoSEQ multiplex PCR; TCRdb's copy keeps in-frame clones and lacks some. The data show 130,000 to 150,000 clones, roughly 85% seen once. Sequenced: PBMCs. These receptors all stem from a male donor in good health and CMV-seronegative.

J is TRBJ1-2 and V is TRBV7-9; 7 bases agree with TRBD1. J lost 4 bases, V lost 4 bases, and 6 bases had no gene match. Germline assignment: CDR1 SEHNR and CDR2 FQNEAQ (reference sequence). The CDR3 runs to 14 residues. The CDR3, as DNA: TGTGCCAGCAGCTCGGACAGGTTCGGCTATGGCTACACCTTC. This sequence encodes CASSSDRFGYGYTF.

The gene calls are TRBV7-2 and TRBJ2-7, with D maybe TRBD1 (6 bases). The CDR3 sequence is 13 residues long. Looked up from germline, CDR1 is SGHTA and CDR2 is FQGNSA. V shed 5 bases and J shed 3 bases, with 11 bases lying between them. Here the CDR3 DNA reads TGTGCCAGCAGCGTCACAGGGTTCTACGAGCAGTACTTC. Amino acids: CASSVTGFYEQYF.

The chain combines TRBV5-6 with TRBJ2-3; 7 positions match TRBD2. Losses at the gene ends were 3 bases for V and 4 bases for J; bases not matched to a gene: 5. Per germline, CDR1 SGHDT and CDR2 YYEEEE. CDR3 length: 14 residues. Here the CDR3 reads CASSSRRGADTQYF. The CDR3, as DNA: TGTGCCAGCAGCTCCCGACGGGGGGCAGATACGCAGTATTTT.

This rearrangement joins TRBV11-3 to TRBJ2-7, with D maybe TRBD1 (6 bases). Per germline, CDR1 SGHNT and CDR2 YENEEA. The V end was cut by 4 bases, the J end by 2 bases, with 12 bases between. The CDR3 consists of 14 residues. The CDR3 is CASSWVQGPYEQYF. For the CDR3, the DNA is TGTGCCAGCAGCTGGGTACAGGGACCCTACGAGCAGTACTTC.

This clone was seen more than once but under ten times. The CDR3 nucleotides read TGCGCCAGCAGCCTAACTACCGGGACAGGGGGTTACGAGCAGTACTTC. Translating gives CASSLTTGTGGYEQYF. The chain has TRBV4-3 and TRBJ2-7; TRBD1 agrees at 11 bases. The CDR3 spans 16 residues. Per the germline V gene, CDR1 is LGHNA and CDR2 is YSLEER. V lost 4 bases, J lost 4 bases, and 9 bases stayed unmatched.

The genes are TRBV6-1 and TRBJ2-2, with 8 positions matching TRBD1. Germline-derived CDR1 and CDR2 are MNHNS and SASEGT. The J segment lost 6 bases and the V segment lost 6 bases, leaving 9 bases of the junction unmatched. The CDR3 is made up of 15 amino acids. The CDR3 DNA reads TGTGCCAGCAGCAGACAGGGGCACGGGGCCGGGGAGCTGTTTTTT. Its translation is CASSRQGHGAGELFF.

The chain carries TRBV18 and TRBJ2-3; possibly TRBD2 for D (6 bases). This CDR3 region has 16 residues. Germline CDR1 is KGHSH and CDR2 is LQKENI. V was clipped by 2 bases and J by 2 bases, with 14 bases between them. The CDR3 coding sequence is TGTGCCAGCTCACCATACCGCGGGACTTTCACAGATACGCAGTATTTT. Encoded protein: CASSPYRGTFTDTQYF.

The chain couples TRBV6-5 to TRBJ2-7; possible D gene TRBD2, 6 bases. Germline CDR1 reads MNHEY; CDR2 reads SVGAGI. With 6 bases removed from V and 7 bases from J, the gap between germline ends came to 19 bases. The CDR3 totals 14 residues. CDR3 amino acids: CASRPGFGRLEQYF. The CDR3 region has the DNA TGTGCCAGCAGACCAGGGTTTGGGAGGTTGGAGCAGTACTTC.

This chain uses TRBV14 with TRBJ2-1; 11 nucleotides line up with TRBD1. CDR1 is SGHDN and CDR2 is FVKESK in the germline V gene. This CDR3 spans 20 amino acids. The V gene end was trimmed by 2 bases and the J gene end by 1 base; junction bases not matched to a gene: 13. CDR3 amino acids: CASSQLGGWTGGGSYNEQFF. The CDR3 bases are TGTGCCAGCAGCCAATTAGGGGGGTGGACAGGGGGCGGATCCTACAATGAGCAGTTCTTC.

The chain has TRBV6-5 and TRBJ2-2, with a tentative D call TRBD1 (6 bases). V shed 10 bases and J shed 6 bases, with 12 bases lying between them. Germline CDR1 MNHEY, CDR2 SVGAGI. The CDR3 is made up of 12 amino acids. The CDR3 protein is CANLGGSGELFF. The CDR3 DNA reads TGTGCCAACTTAGGGGGTTCCGGGGAGCTGTTTTTT.

For this clone: Germline is not matched at one junction end, which may reflect a read error. The chain couples TRBV7-9 to TRBJ2-2, with 8 bases identical to TRBD2. The CDR3 sequence is 15 residues long. CDR1 and CDR2 (germline): SEHNR, FQNEAQ (reference sequence). CDR3 loop: CSSSLTSVTVGELFF. The CDR3 nucleotides read TGTTCCAGCAGCTTGACTAGCGTAACAGTCGGGGAGCTGTTTTTT.

The rearrangement links TRBV2 to TRBJ1-2; tentatively, D is TRBD1 (5 bases). The CDR3 length is 12 residues. Germline lookup yields CDR1 SNHLY and CDR2 FYNNEI. V was cut by 5 bases and J by 7 bases, with 11 bases left in between. For the CDR3, the DNA is TGTGCCAGCAGTTCACTGACAGCTGGCTACACCTTC. Its translation: CASSSLTAGYTF.

The J gene is TRBJ1-2, the V gene TRBV5-5; 7 nucleotides align to TRBD1. Germline V gives CDR1 SGHKS, CDR2 YYEKEE (reference sequence). The V and J ends lost 4 bases and 2 bases, in that order; junction bases with no gene match: 8. The length of the CDR3 is 15 residues. DNA of the CDR3: TGTGCCAGCAGCCCAGCGTCGACAGGGAACTATGGCTACACCTTC. It encodes CASSPASTGNYGYTF. Full variable domain (remainder filled in from reference TRBV5-5 and TRBJ1-2): DAGVTQSPTHLIKTRGQQVTLRCSPISGHKSVSWYQQVLGQGPQFIFQYYEKEERGRGNFPDRFSARQFPNYSSELNVNALLLGDSALYLCASSPASTGNYGYTFGSGTRLTVV.

The chain has TRBV9 and TRBJ1-1; the match to TRBD1 covers 7 bases. In germline, CDR1 is SGDLS, CDR2 YYNGEE. With V trimmed by 4 bases and J by 6 bases, 15 bases remained unmatched. The CDR3 loop spans 16 amino acids. The CDR3 loop reads CASSNRATGESAEAFF. The CDR3 DNA reads as TGTGCCAGCAGCAACCGAGCTACAGGGGAGAGCGCTGAAGCTTTCTTT.

This chain links TRBV2 with TRBJ1-2; 10 nucleotides match TRBD1. The CDR3 runs to 15 residues. The J segment lost 5 bases and the V segment lost 2 bases, leaving 5 bases of the junction unmatched. Per the germline V gene, CDR1 is SNHLY and CDR2 is FYNNEI. CDR3 bases: TGTGCCAGCAGTGAAAACCCGGACAGGGGGTATGGCTACACCTTC. Translation gives CASSENPDRGYGYTF.

The chain is built from TRBV9 and TRBJ2-5, with D unresolved. Judging by the DNA end, TRBJ2-7 fits better; the J call may be wrong. CDR1 is SGDLS, CDR2 YYNGEE, per germline. The CDR3 has 10 amino acids. Written as DNA, the CDR3 is TGTGCCAGCAGCGTTCTCGAGCAGTACTTC. Encoded protein: CASSVLEQYF.

The rearrangement links TRBV5-6 to TRBJ1-5; D ambiguous. Trimming left V 4 bases short and J 1 base short, with 9 bases between. Germline V gives CDR1 SGHDT, CDR2 YYEEEE. The CDR3 loop spans 14 amino acids. This chain's CDR3 is CASSRRRSNQPQHF. CDR3 DNA sequence: TGTGCCAGCAGCCGTCGGAGGAGCAATCAGCCCCAGCATTTT.

This clone was seen only once. The V call is TRBV19, the J call TRBJ2-1, with D perhaps TRBD2 (6 bases). This CDR3 is 15 amino acids long. Germline CDR1 is LNHDA and CDR2 is SQIVND (reference sequence). V gave up 5 bases and J gave up 0 bases, with 11 bases separating them. The CDR3 coding sequence is TGTGCCAGTAGTTTGGGGGGAACCTCCTACAATGAGCAGTTCTTC. The encoded protein is CASSLGGTSYNEQFF.

The chain joins TRBV19 to TRBJ1-5; the match to TRBD1 covers 8 bases. Germline-derived CDR1 and CDR2 are LNHDA and SQIVND (reference sequence). The CDR3 consists of 16 residues. V trimming: 7 bases; J trimming: 0 bases; junction bases outside the gene matches: 8. The CDR3 protein is CASNRDRSYSNQPQHF. CDR3 nucleotide sequence: TGTGCCAGTAACCGGGACAGGAGTTATAGCAATCAGCCCCAGCATTTT.

A remark on this clone: Different DNA sequences within this sample yield the same CDR3. CDR3 coding DNA: TGTGCCAGCAGCTTAGACAGGGTTAATCAGCCCCAGCATTTT. It specifies CASSLDRVNQPQHF. The V gene is TRBV7-2, the J gene TRBJ1-5; D is possibly TRBD1 (6 bases). The CDR3 is made up of 14 amino acids. V shed 1 base and J shed 4 bases, with 8 bases lying between them. Germline values: CDR1 SGHTA, CDR2 FQGNSA.